These 15 T cell receptor beta chains were sequenced from one sample in a study of CD8 T cells in ankylosing spondylitis. These TCRs are of unknown antigen specificity. Study conclusions and caveats: Typical of ankylosing spondylitis blood, it appeared, was a TCR beta motif of seven to nine highly homologous variants.

TCRdb redid the calling of the 5' RACE reads with MiXCR, one entry per CDR3 protein. The sample records approximately 540,000 distinct CDR3 sequences, roughly an eighth being singletons. What was sequenced was blood, either unsorted or a sorted T cell fraction (not recorded which). Every receptor here comes from a male donor with ankylosing spondylitis.

The rearrangement uses TRBV24-1 and TRBJ2-4; TRBD1 matches at 8 bases. V was clipped by 2 bases and J by 6 bases; unmatched bases: 11. This CDR3 spans 17 amino acids. Germline V gene sequence: CDR1 KGHDR, CDR2 SFDVKD. DNA of the CDR3: TGTGCCACCAGTGATTCCCAAGGCAGGGGGCAAGGAAACATTCAGTACTTC. Translating gives CATSDSQGRGQGNIQYF.

The table lists this clonotype with a few counts. V usage is TRBV12-3 or TRBV12-4 and J usage is TRBJ1-5; D possibly corresponds to TRBD1 (5 bases). The CDR3 totals 17 residues. Trimming left V 2 bases short and J 2 bases short, with 16 bases between. CDR3 residues: CASSLKGRILGNQPQHF. Written as DNA, the CDR3 is TGTGCCAGCAGTTTAAAGGGGCGCATATTGGGCAATCAGCCCCAGCATTTT.

This clonotype was detected ten times or more. The CDR3 nucleotides read TGTGCCAGCAGCCAAGGGCCTACCGTCAATTCACCCCTCCACTTT. Residues: CASSQGPTVNSPLHF. The gene calls are TRBV14 and TRBJ1-6; unclear D gene. Trimming pared 1 base from V and 7 bases from J, leaving 11 bases between. Germline V gene data show CDR1 as SGHDN and CDR2 as FVKESK. This CDR3 has 15 residues.

This clonotype was observed at least ten times. The chain joins TRBV5-1 to TRBJ1-1; 7 bases match TRBD1. V gave up 0 bases and J gave up 5 bases; unmatched junction bases: 7. The CDR3 is 15 amino acids. CDR1 SGHRS and CDR2 YFSETQ come from the germline V gene. CDR3 DNA: TGCGCCAGCAGCTTGGTACTTTCAGGGGGGACTGAAGCTTTCTTT. Translating gives CASSLVLSGGTEAFF.

This clonotype appeared a few times. The chain joins TRBV20-1 to TRBJ1-5; D not certain. This CDR3 contains 13 residues. CDR1 DFQATT and CDR2 SNEGSKA come from the germline V gene (reference sequence). The V end was cut by 3 bases, the J end by 5 bases, with 11 bases between. CDR3 residues: CSASTGLDQPQHF. The CDR3 DNA sequence: TGCAGTGCTAGCACGGGCCTCGATCAGCCCCAGCATTTT.

This clonotype was observed a single time. This chain connects TRBV5-1 to TRBJ2-1, with D possibly being TRBD2 (5 bases). The CDR3 has 13 residues. Trimming stripped 5 bases from V and 5 bases from J, with 11 bases between. The germline CDR1 and CDR2 sequences are SGHRS and YFSETQ. Here the CDR3 reads CASRDSLDNEQFF. The CDR3 DNA reads as TGCGCCAGCAGGGACTCCTTAGACAATGAGCAGTTCTTC.

This clonotype was counted ten times or more. The chain combines TRBV5-1 with TRBJ2-7, with D possibly TRBD2 on 5 matching bases. The CDR3 runs 12 residues. Per germline, CDR1 SGHRS and CDR2 YFSETQ. Trimming took 0 bases from V and 6 from J, leaving 7 bases between them. CDR3 amino acids: CASSLAGSEQYF. CDR3 DNA: TGCGCCAGCAGCTTGGCTGGGAGCGAGCAGTACTTC. Variable domain in full (rest from reference TRBV5-1 and TRBJ2-7): KAGVTQTPRYLIKTRGQQVTLSCSPISGHRSVSWYQQTPGQGLQFLFEYFSETQRNKGNFPGRFSGRQFSNSRSEMNVSTLELGDSALYLCASSLAGSEQYFGPGTRLTVT.

This clonotype was counted a few times. The chain recombines TRBV28 with TRBJ2-1; D is undetermined. With 5 bases removed from V and 13 bases from J, the gap between germline ends came to 27 bases. This CDR3 comprises 16 residues. Germline assignment: CDR1 MDHEN and CDR2 SYDVKM. The CDR3, as DNA: TGTGCCAGCAGTCAAAGCTCATACGCCTCCGAACGTCCCCAGTTCTTC. This gives the protein CASSQSSYASERPQFF. The full variable domain, in which reference TRBV28 and TRBJ2-1 provide the parts outside the CDR3, is DVKVTQSSRYLVKRTGEKVFLECVQDMDHENMFWYRQDPGLGLRLIYFSYDVKMKEKGDIPEGYSVSREKKERFSLILESASTNQTSMYLCASSQSSYASERPQFFGPGTRLTVL.

In this sample, this clonotype turned up many times. The chain recombines TRBV24-1 with TRBJ2-7; the D call may be TRBD1 or TRBD2 (5 bases each). V was clipped by 8 bases and J by 3 bases, with 13 bases between them. The CDR3 covers 13 residues. CDR1 KGHDR and CDR2 SFDVKD come from the germline V gene. Here the CDR3 DNA reads TGTGCCACCAACCCCGGGGCAGACTACGAGCAGTACGTC. Its translation: CATNPGADYEQYV.

The chain has TRBV9 and TRBJ2-7; 11 bases match TRBD1. Germline V gene data show CDR1 as SGDLS and CDR2 as YYNGEE. With 0 bases clipped from V and 0 bases from J, the junction kept 5 bases outside the gene matches. CDR3 size: 17 residues. This CDR3 reads CASSVVGQGAFSYEQYF. Written as DNA, the CDR3 is TGTGCCAGCAGCGTAGTTGGACAGGGGGCGTTCTCCTACGAGCAGTACTTC.

The chain carries TRBV3-1 and TRBJ2-5; 10 positions match TRBD2. The V gene's germline CDR1 is LGHDT and CDR2 YNNKEL (reference sequence). The CDR3 spans 15 residues. Trimming took 2 bases from V and 4 from J; bases not matched to a gene: 4. CDR3 sequence (DNA): TGTGCCAGCAGCCAATATCTAGCGGGAGTAGAGACCCAGTACTTC. It encodes CASSQYLAGVETQYF.

The sample holds a few counts of this clonotype. The chain has TRBV18 and TRBJ2-7, with TRBD2 identical over 7 bases. This CDR3 has 15 residues. J lost 5 bases, V lost 3 bases, and 10 bases had no gene match. CDR1 and CDR2 (germline): KGHSH, LQKENI. CDR3 sequence: CASSPPGGPSHEQYF. CDR3 nucleotides: TGTGCCAGCTCACCCCCGGGAGGCCCCTCTCACGAGCAGTACTTC.

The V call is TRBV24-1, the J call TRBJ2-1; the D is unclear. V was shortened by 0 bases and J by 7 bases, with 12 bases between the two germline ends. Per the germline V gene, CDR1 is KGHDR and CDR2 is SFDVKD. This CDR3 comprises 15 residues. CDR3: CATSDLVGSSNEQFF. In DNA, the CDR3 is TGTGCCACCAGTGATTTGGTGGGAAGCAGTAATGAGCAGTTCTTC.

This chain uses TRBV20-1 with TRBJ2-7; D might be TRBD1 or TRBD2, each matching 5 bases. This CDR3 spans 12 amino acids. The V end lost 4 bases, the J end lost 4 bases, and 11 bases lay between the germline ends. CDR1 DFQATT and CDR2 SNEGSKA come from the germline V gene (reference sequence). The CDR3 protein is CSATLGEYEQYF. CDR3 DNA sequence: TGCAGTGCTACCCTGGGGGAATACGAGCAGTACTTC.

The sample holds many counts of this clonotype. This chain links TRBV7-8 with TRBJ2-7; 13 bases agree with TRBD2. Germline CDR1 and CDR2: SGHVS and FQNEAQ. The V and J ends lost 4 bases and 0 bases, in that order; junction bases with no gene match: 6. This CDR3 region has 17 residues. CDR3 coding DNA: TGTGCCAGCAGCTCCGGGACTAGCGGGAAAGTCTCCTACGAGCAGTACGTC. Protein sequence: CASSSGTSGKVSYEQYV.